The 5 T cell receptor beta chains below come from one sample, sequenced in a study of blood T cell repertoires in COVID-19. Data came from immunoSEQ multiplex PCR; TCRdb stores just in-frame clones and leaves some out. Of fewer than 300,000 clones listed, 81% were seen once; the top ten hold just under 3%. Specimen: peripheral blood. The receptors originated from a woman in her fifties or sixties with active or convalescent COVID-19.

Here the CDR3 reads CASNFSGNEQFF. The DNA for the CDR3 is TGTGCCAGCAATTTTTCGGGCAATGAGCAGTTCTTC. The V call is TRBV12-3 or TRBV12-4, the J call TRBJ2-1; D not resolved. The CDR3 length is 12 residues. V lost 7 bases and J lost 6, with 10 bases in between.

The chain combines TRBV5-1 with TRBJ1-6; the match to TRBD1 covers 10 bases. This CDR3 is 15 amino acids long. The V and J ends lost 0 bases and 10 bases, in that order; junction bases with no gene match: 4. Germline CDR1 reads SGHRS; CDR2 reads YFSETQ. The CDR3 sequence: CASSLDGQGGSPLHF. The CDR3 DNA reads TGCGCCAGCAGCTTGGACGGACAGGGGGGATCACCCCTCCACTTT. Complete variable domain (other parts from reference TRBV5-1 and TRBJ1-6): KAGVTQTPRYLIKTRGQQVTLSCSPISGHRSVSWYQQTPGQGLQFLFEYFSETQRNKGNFPGRFSGRQFSNSRSEMNVSTLELGDSALYLCASSLDGQGGSPLHFGNGTRLTVT.

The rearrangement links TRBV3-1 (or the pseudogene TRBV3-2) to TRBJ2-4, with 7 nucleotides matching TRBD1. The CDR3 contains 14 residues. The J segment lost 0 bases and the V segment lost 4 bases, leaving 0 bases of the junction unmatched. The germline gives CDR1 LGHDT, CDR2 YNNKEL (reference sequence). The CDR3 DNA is TGTGCCAGCAGCCGACAGGGAGCCAAAAACATTCAGTACTTC. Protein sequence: CASSRQGAKNIQYF.

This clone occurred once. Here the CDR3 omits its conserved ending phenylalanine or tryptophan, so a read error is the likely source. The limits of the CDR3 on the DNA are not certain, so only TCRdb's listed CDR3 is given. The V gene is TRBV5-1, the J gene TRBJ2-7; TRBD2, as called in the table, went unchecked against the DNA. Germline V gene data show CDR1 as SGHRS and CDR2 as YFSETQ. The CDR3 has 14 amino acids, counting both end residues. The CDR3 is CASPGGIGDPGRSI.

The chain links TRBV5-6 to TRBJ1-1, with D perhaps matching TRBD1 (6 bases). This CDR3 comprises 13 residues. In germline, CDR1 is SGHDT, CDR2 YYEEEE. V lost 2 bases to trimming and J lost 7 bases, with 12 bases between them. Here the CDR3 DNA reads TGTGCCAGCAGCTTATCAGGGGTCATTGAAGCTTTCTTT. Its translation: CASSLSGVIEAFF.